These T cell receptor beta chains were read from a single sample in a study of CD8 T cells in Susac syndrome. TCRdb used MiXCR to reprocess the immunoSEQ multiplex PCR reads, holding one entry per CDR3 protein. The sample consists of about 200,000 distinct CDR3 sequences, more than 85% of them appearing once. The sequenced sample was CD4+ T cells from PBMCs. Receptor source: a human donor with multiple sclerosis. The CDR3 runs from the conserved cysteine through the conserved F or W. Some rows have no size entry. The others give once, few or many, or a class for an expanded clone.

TRBV9,TRBJ2-4,-,CASSVAGDGRAKNIQYF
TRBV6-5,TRBJ2-3,-,CASSSRNRGTDTQYF
TRBV18,TRBJ2-2,-,CASSWTTGELFF
TRBV3-1,TRBJ2-1,-,CASSHISQGANEQFF
TRBV29-1,TRBJ1-1,-,CSVTGLGVNTEAFF
TRBV30,TRBJ1-2,-,CAWSAGTGEIYGYTF
TRBV7-7,TRBJ2-5,once,CASSLSGVTGNGAQYF
TRBV29-1,TRBJ1-2,-,CSTEDSSSYGYTF
TRBV5-1,TRBJ2-3,-,CASSPLGDTQYF
TRBV7-6,TRBJ2-7,-,CASSRNSEGEQYF
TRBV20-1,TRBJ2-3,-,CSASEQRGVSTDTQYF
TRBV7-9,TRBJ2-6,-,CASSLARGLSGANVLTF
TRBV20-1,TRBJ1-2,few,CSAGTTGYGYTF
TRBV9,TRBJ1-1,-,CASSVANRGRGEAFF
TRBV5-6,TRBJ2-3,-,CASSLSRTADHSTDTQYF
TRBV30,TRBJ1-1,-,CAWSVVNTEAFF
TRBV5-1,TRBJ2-3,-,CASSPSGGAADTQYF
TRBV3-1,TRBJ1-5,-,CASSQRVSNQPQHF
TRBV20-1,TRBJ1-2,-,CSARAGGEAGYTF
TRBV7-7,TRBJ2-5,-,CASSTSGGWEETQYF
TRBV29-1,TRBJ1-2,once,CSVRDGYGYTF
TRBV29-1,TRBJ2-1,-,CSVEGRPQAYNEQFF
TRBV3-1,TRBJ2-5,once,CASSQRLETQYF
TRBV20-1,TRBJ2-1,-,CSARGGLSSYNEQFF
TRBV29-1,TRBJ2-1,-,CSVFGGEGLYNEQFF
TRBV20-1,TRBJ2-3,-,CSARPSTDTQYF
TRBV3-1,TRBJ1-1,-,CASSQGYYIGTEAFF
TRBV20-1,TRBJ2-5,-,CSARERETQYF
TRBV30,TRBJ1-2,few,CAWSVNYGYTF
TRBV30,TRBJ1-6,-,CAWTLNRPPLHF
TRBV12-3/TRBV12-4,TRBJ2-7,-,CASSLPSGGDEQYF
TRBV18,TRBJ1-5,-,CASSGPFVYQPQHF
TRBV29-1,TRBJ1-2,-,CSVSTASYGYTF
TRBV9,TRBJ2-1,once,CASSPGASGGFNEQFF
TRBV7-2,TRBJ2-1,-,CASSLRGGGPHEQFF
TRBV20-1,TRBJ2-5,-,CSASDSPQETQYF
TRBV29-1,TRBJ1-4,-,CSVWTGANEKLFF
TRBV24-1,TRBJ2-1,once,CATSDSTSGGVPYNEQFF
TRBV20-1,TRBJ1-1,-,CSRLGRTGSLNTEAFF
TRBV6-4,TRBJ2-1,-,CASTQEAGGPGEQFF
TRBV19,TRBJ2-3,few,CASSENTDTQYF
TRBV6-1,TRBJ1-6,-,CASSRGTSLVGSPLHF
TRBV29-1,TRBJ1-1,once,CSVAETMNTEAFF
TRBV30,TRBJ1-5,-,CAWSPWGAAGGPQHF
TRBV27,TRBJ1-2,-,CASSAPTDYGYTF
TRBV2,TRBJ1-5,once,CASSRTRAQYSNQPQHF